Below are 17 T cell receptor beta chains sequenced from a single sample in a study of shared clonotypes between healthy human individuals (TCRdb year 2020). Libraries were made using the immunoSEQ multiplex PCR assay. TCRdb limited this immuneACCESS table to in-frame rearrangements with V and J called. A share of clones is missing; checked studies link under half to unresolved V genes, and the rest is unexplained. The sample data list some 2.4 million clones, and more than 85% of these were observed just once. The top ten clonotypes cover around 0.4% of the sample. Sequencing was done on a sample of naive CD4+ T cells from PBMCs. In light of the paper, this sample's cell subset or site label describes: CD45RA+ positively selected. Receptor source: a man aged 18 to 29 in good health. Some clones in this sample may be carry-over from other donors' samples.

V is TRBV5-1 and J is TRBJ2-1; the D is unclear. Germline V lookup: CDR1 SGHRS, CDR2 YFSETQ. This CDR3 contains 15 residues. Trimming took off 1 base at V and 1 base at J, with 9 bases between the two ends. The DNA for the CDR3 is TGCGCCAGCAGCTTGTCTTTGGGATCCTACAATGAGCAGTTCTTC. This translates into CASSLSLGSYNEQFF.

This clone was detected once. The rearrangement links TRBV5-8 to TRBJ1-2; unclear D gene. The ends were cut back, 6 bases at V and 8 bases at J, with 20 bases in the middle. The CDR3 runs 14 residues. Germline V gene data show CDR1 as SGHTS and CDR2 as YDEGEE. In DNA form, the CDR3 reads TGTGCCAGCATCCCAAAGTCCCGGACGGGGGGCTACACCTTC. Translation gives CASIPKSRTGGYTF. The whole variable domain, filled in from reference TRBV5-8 and TRBJ1-2, reads EAGVTQSPTHLIKTRGQQATLRCSPISGHTSVYWYQQALGLGLQFLLWYDEGEERNRGNFPPRFSGRQFPNYSSELNVNALELEDSALYLCASIPKSRTGGYTFGSGTRLTVV.

The rearrangement uses TRBV5-6 and TRBJ1-1, with 11 bases matching TRBD1. The J segment lost 8 bases and the V segment lost 3 bases, leaving 9 bases of the junction unmatched. This CDR3 contains 15 residues. The germline V gene has CDR1 SGHDT and CDR2 YYEEEE. The CDR3 is CASSYAGTGGREAFF. For the CDR3, the DNA is TGTGCCAGCAGCTACGCCGGGACAGGGGGGAGAGAAGCTTTCTTT.

This clone was found a few times. This chain connects TRBV4-3 to TRBJ2-7, with 9 bases matching TRBD1. Germline values: CDR1 LGHNA, CDR2 YSLEER. The CDR3 totals 16 residues. V shed 3 bases, J shed 3 bases, and the junction held 9 bases outside the gene matches. In DNA, the CDR3 is TGCGCCAGCAGCCACATTTCCGGGACAGGGTACTACGAGCAGTACTTC. Translated, it gives CASSHISGTGYYEQYF.

This clone appeared a single time. The chain links TRBV7-2 to TRBJ2-1, with 12 nucleotides matching TRBD2. Germline V lookup: CDR1 SGHTA, CDR2 FQGNSA. Germline trimming cut 0 bases from V and 8 bases from J; bases unmatched to any gene: 8. CDR3 length equals 17 residues. CDR3 sequence reads: CASSLAESTSGSDEQFF. CDR3 nucleotides: TGTGCCAGCAGCTTAGCGGAGTCGACTAGCGGGAGTGATGAGCAGTTCTTC.

As to this clone: A read error may account for a junction end that differs from germline. This chain links TRBV9 with TRBJ2-5, with 9 bases that match TRBD2. Germline V CDR1 and CDR2: SGDLS, YYNGEE. The CDR3 runs to 13 residues. Here the CDR3 DNA reads TGTGCCAGTAGCGGGAGTGCACAAGAGACCCAGTACTTC. Translating it yields CASSGSAQETQYF.

The CDR3 nucleotides read TGTGCCAGTAGTATAGGGGGGGATAAGAGAGAGACCCAGTACTTC. Protein: CASSIGGDKRETQYF. The chain employs TRBV19 and TRBJ2-5, with D possibly TRBD2 on 6 matching bases. The V gene's germline CDR1 is LNHDA and CDR2 SQIVND (reference sequence). Trimming removed 1 base at V and 4 bases at J, with 13 bases between. The CDR3 extends over 15 amino acids.

On this clone itself: Additional DNA sequences in this sample encode the identical CDR3. CDR3 sequence (DNA): TGTGCCAGCAGTCCCGGGACAGGGTCCTACGAGCAGTACTTC. This encodes CASSPGTGSYEQYF. This sequence joins TRBV6-6 and TRBJ2-7; 9 bases map to TRBD1. The V gene's germline CDR1 is MNHNY and CDR2 SVGAGI (reference sequence). This CDR3 contains 14 residues. J was trimmed by 1 base and V by 5 bases; bases with no gene match: 3.

The V and J genes are TRBV5-1 and TRBJ1-1; unclear D gene. The CDR3 spans 14 residues. V was shortened by 1 base and J by 1 base, with 8 bases between the two germline ends. CDR1 and CDR2 from the germline V gene are SGHRS and YFSETQ. The CDR3 region is CASSLWQTNTEAFF. The CDR3 region has the DNA TGCGCCAGCAGCTTGTGGCAGACGAACACTGAAGCTTTCTTT.

This chain uses TRBV5-1 with TRBJ2-5, with TRBD1 matching over 9 bases. V lost 1 base and J lost 4; bases outside the gene matches: 2. From germline, CDR1 is SGHRS and CDR2 YFSETQ. There are 14 residues in the CDR3. The CDR3 region has the DNA TGCGCCAGCAGCTTGACAGGGGGCACAGAGACCCAGTACTTC. Encoded protein: CASSLTGGTETQYF.

The V call is TRBV28, the J call TRBJ1-2, with D perhaps matching TRBD1 (6 bases). The CDR3 length is 14 residues. Germline CDR1 and CDR2: MDHEN and SYDVKM. V lost 6 bases and J 4 bases, leaving 15 bases between the germline ends. CDR3 coding DNA: TGTGCCAGCAGCTCAGGGGAAGGGCCCTATGGCTACACCTTC. It translates to CASSSGEGPYGYTF.

The V and J genes are TRBV5-4 and TRBJ2-7; TRBD1 matches 7 bases. CDR1 is SGHNT and CDR2 is YYREEE in the germline V gene (reference sequence). Unmatched junction bases numbered 6, after V lost 4 bases and J lost 2 bases. The CDR3 is 14 residues long. CDR3 coding DNA: TGTGCCAGCAGCACGGGACAGCCCCCCTACGAGCAGTACTTC. It yields the protein CASSTGQPPYEQYF.

The rearrangement uses TRBV18 and TRBJ2-2, with TRBD1 matching over 9 bases. Per germline, CDR1 KGHSH and CDR2 LQKENI. The trim removed 1 base at V and 0 bases at J, leaving 3 bases unmatched. The CDR3 runs 17 residues. The CDR3 here is CASSPLGTGPNTGELFF. In DNA form, the CDR3 reads TGTGCCAGCTCACCACTAGGGACAGGGCCGAACACCGGGGAGCTGTTTTTT.

The rearrangement joins TRBV19 to TRBJ1-2; 9 bases fit TRBD1. Germline V gene lookup returns CDR1 LNHDA and CDR2 SQIVND (reference sequence). V lost 5 bases, J lost 4 bases, and 14 bases stayed unmatched. This CDR3 is 17 amino acids long. The CDR3 DNA follows: TGTGCCAGTAGTGACGCTGGACAGGGGCTGCTTGGCTATGGCTACACCTTC. Translating gives CASSDAGQGLLGYGYTF. Combining the CDR3 with reference TRBV19 and TRBJ1-2 gives the whole variable domain DGGITQSPKYLFRKEGQNVTLSCEQNLNHDAMYWYRQDPGQGLRLIYYSQIVNDFQKGDIAEGYSVSREKKESFPLTVTSAQKNPTAFYLCASSDAGQGLLGYGYTFGSGTRLTVV.

V gene TRBV29-1 combines with J gene TRBJ2-3, with 10 bases aligning to TRBD2. Losses at the gene ends were 5 bases for V and 2 bases for J; bases not matched to a gene: 13. The CDR3 has 17 amino acids. The germline V gene encodes CDR1 SQVTM and CDR2 ANQGSEA. CDR3 nucleotide sequence: TGCAGCGTTTTCAAAACCCTAGCGGGGGTGCACACAGATACGCAGTATTTT. This codes for CSVFKTLAGVHTDTQYF.

As for this clone: The same CDR3 can be traced to other DNA sequences in this sample. The genes are TRBV5-1 and TRBJ2-1, with 10 bases aligning to TRBD2. The CDR3 sequence is 17 residues long. The junction had 3 bases not matched to a gene; V was cut back by 0 bases and J by 0 bases. CDR1 is SGHRS, CDR2 YFSETQ, per germline. Here the CDR3 DNA reads TGCGCCAGCAGCTTGGCTTCTAGCGGGAGCTCCTACAATGAGCAGTTCTTC. It codes for CASSLASSGSSYNEQFF.

Points on this clone: Within the sample, other DNA sequences also encode this same CDR3. V and J are TRBV7-2 and TRBJ2-3; possible D gene TRBD2, 6 bases. The CDR3 sequence is 14 residues long. Germline CDR1 SGHTA, CDR2 FQGNSA. V gave up 0 bases and J gave up 2 bases, with 6 bases separating them. This chain's CDR3 is CASSLAGLTDTQYF. CDR3 DNA: TGTGCCAGCAGCTTAGCGGGACTCACAGATACGCAGTATTTT.